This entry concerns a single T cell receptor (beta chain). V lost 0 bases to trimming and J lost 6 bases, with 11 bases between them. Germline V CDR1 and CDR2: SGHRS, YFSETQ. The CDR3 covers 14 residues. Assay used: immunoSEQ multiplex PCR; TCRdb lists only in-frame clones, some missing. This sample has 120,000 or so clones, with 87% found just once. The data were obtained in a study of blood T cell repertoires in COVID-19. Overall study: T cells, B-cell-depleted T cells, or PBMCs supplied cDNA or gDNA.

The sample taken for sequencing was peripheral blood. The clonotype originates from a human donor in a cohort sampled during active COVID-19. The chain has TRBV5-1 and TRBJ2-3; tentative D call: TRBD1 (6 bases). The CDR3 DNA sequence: TGCGCCAGCAGCTTGGGGACAGCCACCGATACGCAGTATTTT. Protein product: CASSLGTATDTQYF.